This TCR beta chain was recorded in a study of blood T cell repertoires in COVID-19. Germline loops: CDR1 SGHNT, CDR2 YENEEA. V shed 1 base and J shed 2 bases, with 21 bases lying between them. The CDR3 totals 19 residues. Produced via immunoSEQ multiplex PCR; TCRdb's table is partial and in-frame only. The sample contains 250,000 to 300,000 clones, around 84% of which appear only once. This sequence joins TRBV11-3 and TRBJ2-1; D possibly corresponds to TRBD2 (7 bases). The source of this sequence is a man in his fifties or sixties with acute or convalescent COVID-19. Material for sequencing was peripheral blood. The CDR3 here is CASSLGGGLPSLPYNEQFF. The CDR3 nucleotides read TGTGCCAGCAGCTTAGGGGGGGGCCTCCCCTCTCTACCCTACAATGAGCAGTTCTTC.